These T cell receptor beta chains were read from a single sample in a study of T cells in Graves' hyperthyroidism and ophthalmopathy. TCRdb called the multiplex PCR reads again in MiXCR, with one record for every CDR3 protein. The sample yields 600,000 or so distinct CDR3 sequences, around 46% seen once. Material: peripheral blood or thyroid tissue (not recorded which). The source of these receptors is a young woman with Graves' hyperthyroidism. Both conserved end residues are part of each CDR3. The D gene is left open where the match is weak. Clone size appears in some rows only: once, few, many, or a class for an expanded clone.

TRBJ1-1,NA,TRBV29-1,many,CSLSQGLGNTEAFF,TGCAGCCTCTCCCAGGGGTTGGGGAACACTGAAGCTTTCTTT
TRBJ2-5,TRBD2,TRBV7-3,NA,CASSPMGEGQYF,TGTGCCAGCAGCCCCATGGGGGAGGGCCAGTACTTC
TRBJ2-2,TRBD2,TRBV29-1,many,CSVAGTSGNHGELFF,TGCAGCGTCGCGGGGACTAGCGGGAATCACGGGGAGCTGTTTTTT
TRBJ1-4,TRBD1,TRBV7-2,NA,CASSLGGTGSVEKLFF,TGTGCCAGCAGCTTGGGCGGGACAGGGTCAGTCGAAAAACTGTTTTTT
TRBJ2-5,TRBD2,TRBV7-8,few,CASSPQLAGGSQETQYF,TGTGCCAGCAGCCCGCAACTAGCGGGAGGGAGTCAAGAGACCCAGTACTTC
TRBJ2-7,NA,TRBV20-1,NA,CSARAPHPETPAEQYF,TGCAGTGCTAGAGCCCCTCACCCGGAGACGCCTGCCGAGCAGTACTTC
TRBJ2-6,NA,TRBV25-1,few,CASSLRGASGANVLTF,TGTGCCAGCAGTTTACGGGGGGCATCTGGGGCCAACGTCCTGACTTTC
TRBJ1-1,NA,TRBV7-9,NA,CASSLAGMTRNTEAFF,TGTGCCAGCAGCTTGGCCGGGATGACTAGGAACACTGAAGCTTTCTTT
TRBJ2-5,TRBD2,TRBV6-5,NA,CASSSLAGEGQETQYF,TGTGCCAGCAGTTCACTAGCGGGAGAGGGTCAAGAGACCCAGTACTTC
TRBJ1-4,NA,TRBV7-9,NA,CASRTANEEKLFF,TGTGCCAGCAGGACAGCAAATGAGGAAAAACTGTTTTTT
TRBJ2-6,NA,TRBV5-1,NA,CATHSPGANVLTF,TGCGCCACCCATTCGCCGGGAGCCAACGTCCTGACTTTC
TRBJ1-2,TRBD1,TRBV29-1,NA,CSAATGGGYGYTF,TGCAGCGCCGCGACAGGGGGCGGCTATGGCTACACCTTC
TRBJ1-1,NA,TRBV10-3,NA,CAISNVGGAEAFF,TGTGCCATCAGTAACGTTGGCGGGGCTGAAGCTTTCTTT
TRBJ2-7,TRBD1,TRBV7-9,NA,CASSGPAGTGYEQYF,TGTGCCAGCAGCGGCCCCGCCGGGACAGGGTACGAGCAGTACTTC
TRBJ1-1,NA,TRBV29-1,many,CSVAIYREGTEAFF,TGCAGCGTTGCCATCTACAGGGAAGGGACTGAAGCTTTCTTT
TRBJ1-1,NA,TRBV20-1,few,CSAQQPGLNTEAFF,TGCAGTGCTCAGCAGCCTGGGTTAAACACTGAAGCTTTCTTT
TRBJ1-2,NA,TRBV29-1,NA,CSSSGGNYGYTF,TGCAGCAGTTCTGGAGGGAACTATGGCTACACCTTC
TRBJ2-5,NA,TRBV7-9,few,CASSLGRWVQETQYF,TGTGCCAGCAGCTTGGGGAGGTGGGTCCAAGAGACCCAGTACTTC
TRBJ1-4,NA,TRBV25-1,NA,CASSEIFGANEKLFF,TGTGCCAGCAGCGAAATCTTCGGGGCTAATGAAAAACTGTTTTTT
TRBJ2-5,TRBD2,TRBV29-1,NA,CSVEASGETQYF,TGCAGCGTTGAAGCTAGCGGGGAGACCCAGTACTTC
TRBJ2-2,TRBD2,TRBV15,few,CATSPREASHSNTGELFF,TGTGCCACCAGCCCCCGGGAGGCCAGCCATTCGAACACCGGGGAGCTGTTTTTT
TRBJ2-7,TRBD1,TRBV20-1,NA,CSANRDRTYEQYF,TGCAGTGCTAACCGGGACAGGACCTACGAGCAGTACTTC
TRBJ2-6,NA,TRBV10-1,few,CASSEGQRFSGANVLTF,TGCGCCAGCAGTGAGGGACAGAGGTTTTCTGGGGCCAACGTCCTGACTTTC
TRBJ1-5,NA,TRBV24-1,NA,CATSDAERMNSWQPQHF,TGTGCCACCAGTGATGCGGAGCGTATGAACAGTTGGCAGCCCCAGCATTTT
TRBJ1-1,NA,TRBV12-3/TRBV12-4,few,CASSLTGLGTEAFF,TGTGCCAGCAGTTTAACAGGGCTGGGCACTGAAGCTTTCTTT
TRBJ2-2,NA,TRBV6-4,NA,CASSETDTGELFF,TGTGCCAGCAGTGAGACAGACACCGGGGAGCTGTTTTTT
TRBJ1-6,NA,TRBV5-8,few,CASSQVGRGNSPLHF,TGCGCCAGCAGCCAAGTTGGCAGGGGTAATTCACCCCTCCACTTT
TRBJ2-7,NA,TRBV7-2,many,CASSLVLAPYEQYF,TGTGCCAGCAGCTTAGTGCTAGCGCCCTACGAGCAGTACTTC
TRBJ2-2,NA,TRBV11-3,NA,CASSPLATTGELFF,TGTGCCAGCAGCCCCCTCGCAACCACCGGGGAGCTGTTTTTT
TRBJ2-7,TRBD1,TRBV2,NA,CASSWGPGQGSSYEQYF,TGTGCCAGCAGTTGGGGACCTGGACAGGGGAGCTCCTACGAGCAGTACTTC
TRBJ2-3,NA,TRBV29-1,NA,CSVEQGEVIDTQYF,TGCAGCGTTGAACAAGGAGAGGTCATTGATACGCAGTATTTT
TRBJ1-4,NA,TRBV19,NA,CPSSTGAGNEKLFF,TGTCCCAGTAGTACTGGGGCAGGGAATGAAAAACTCTTTTTT
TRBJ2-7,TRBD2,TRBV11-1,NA,CASSLGGGRAYEQYF,TGTGCCAGCAGCTTAGGTGGCGGGAGGGCCTACGAGCAGTACTTC
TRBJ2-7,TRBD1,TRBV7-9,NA,CASSFSRGSYEQYF,TGTGCCAGCAGCTTCTCCAGGGGGAGCTACGAGCAGTACTTC
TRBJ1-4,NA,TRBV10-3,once,CASSYSQTPEKLFF,TGTGCCAGCAGTTACTCTCAAACTCCTGAAAAACTGTTTTTT
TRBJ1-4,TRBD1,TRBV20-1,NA,CSVPTTGRGEKLFF,TGCAGTGTACCCACGACAGGGCGTGGAGAAAAACTGTTTTTT
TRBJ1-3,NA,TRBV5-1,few,CASSLGTARNTIYF,TGCGCCAGCAGCTTGGGGACAGCGCGAAACACCATATATTTT
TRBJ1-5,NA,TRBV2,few,CASSSTGVEPQHF,TGTGCCAGCAGTTCCACAGGAGTGGAGCCCCAGCATTTT
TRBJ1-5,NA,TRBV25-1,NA,CASSSPHGNQPQHF,TGTGCCAGCAGTTCGCCTCACGGAAATCAGCCCCAGCATTTT